This T cell receptor beta chain was sequenced during a study of blood T cell repertoires in COVID-19. Clones were read by immunoSEQ multiplex PCR, and TCRdb kept only the in-frame ones, dropping some. Of about 190,000 clones listed, 90% are singletons. Between the trimmed V and J ends, which lost 2 bases and 3 bases, there was a span of 14 bases. From germline, CDR1 is MNHNS and CDR2 SASEGT. The CDR3 is 16 amino acids. This sequence originates from a man aged 45-65 years with acute or convalescent COVID-19. Sequences were obtained from peripheral blood. V is TRBV6-1 and J is TRBJ1-3; D may be TRBD1 (5 bases). The CDR3 DNA is TGTGCCAGCAGTGAACATCAGGGTGGTTTTGGAAACACCATATATTTT. Translated, it gives CASSEHQGGFGNTIYF.